These 28 T cell receptor beta chains were all obtained from the same sample, sequenced in a study of monozygotic twins with inflammatory bowel disease. Following a re-call of the 5' RACE reads, TCRdb has one entry per CDR3 protein and lacks DNA. The listing contains around 370,000 distinct CDR3 sequences. The sample comprised blood. Every receptor here comes from a human donor with ulcerative colitis or Crohn's disease, or a healthy co-twin of an affected twin (not recorded which).

This chain links TRBV5-1 with TRBJ2-7; TCRdb's D call of TRBD1 is untestable without DNA. The germline V gene encodes CDR1 SGHRS and CDR2 YFSETQ. This CDR3 comprises 15 residues. The CDR3: CASSSGTESSYEQYF.

The chain employs TRBV5-1 and TRBJ2-5; TCRdb outputs TRBD1, but without DNA this stays unchecked. Per the germline V gene, CDR1 is SGHRS and CDR2 is YFSETQ. The CDR3 runs 16 residues. CDR3 region: CASSLTTGGIQETQYF.

The chain has TRBV6-2 or TRBV6-3 and TRBJ1-5; TCRdb picks TRBD1, but there is no DNA to check that call. Germline CDR1 is MNHEY and CDR2 is SVGEGT. This CDR3 is built from 14 residues. CDR3 region: CVSSKKQGRQPQHF.

The CDR3 reads CASRPGQPHQPQHF. The V and J genes are TRBV6-1 and TRBJ1-5; the TRBD1 assignment by TCRdb is unverifiable without DNA. Germline CDR1 MNHNS, CDR2 SASEGT. This CDR3 spans 14 amino acids.

The genes are TRBV12-3 or TRBV12-4 and TRBJ1-2; TCRdb gives TRBD1 as the D gene, but with no DNA this cannot be confirmed. The CDR3 runs 14 residues. This CDR3 reads CASSPGSVSYGYTF.

This CDR3 reads CASSVASGNTGELFF. The genes are TRBV9 and TRBJ2-2. This CDR3 comprises 15 residues. Germline V gives CDR1 SGDLS, CDR2 YYNGEE.

J is TRBJ1-4 and V is TRBV5-1. Germline assignment: CDR1 SGHRS and CDR2 YFSETQ. The CDR3 consists of 15 residues. The CDR3 region is CASSTGGGGDEKLFF.

V gene TRBV19 combines with J gene TRBJ1-5; the TCRdb D gene call, TRBD1, has no DNA to confirm it. The CDR3 is 15 amino acids. The germline CDR1 and CDR2 sequences are LNHDA and SQIVND (reference sequence). The CDR3: CASTFQGASNQPQHF. The entire variable domain, with the rest obtained from reference TRBV19 and TRBJ1-5, is as follows: DGGITQSPKYLFRKEGQNVTLSCEQNLNHDAMYWYRQDPGQGLRLIYYSQIVNDFQKGDIAEGYSVSREKKESFPLTVTSAQKNPTAFYLCASTFQGASNQPQHFGDGTRLSIL.

V is TRBV6-1 and J is TRBJ2-7; TCRdb's D call, TRBD1, is unchecked because there is no DNA. The CDR3 totals 12 residues. The germline gives CDR1 MNHNS, CDR2 SASEGT. This chain's CDR3 is CATRTGTPEQYF.

The rearrangement links TRBV10-2 to TRBJ1-2; the D call of TRBD1 rests on TCRdb alone, since no DNA is present to check it. Germline lookup yields CDR1 WSHSY and CDR2 SAAADI. This CDR3 comprises 15 residues. CDR3: CASVRTGGRSYGYTF.

The rearrangement uses TRBV7-3 and TRBJ1-1; TCRdb's D gene call, TRBD1, goes unchecked for lack of DNA. The CDR3 extends over 14 amino acids. Germline V gene lookup returns CDR1 SGHTA and CDR2 FQGTGA. The chain's CDR3 is CASSLTAGSNEAFF.

J is TRBJ2-7 and V is TRBV7-2; TCRdb names TRBD1, which stays unverified in the absence of DNA. Germline V lookup: CDR1 SGHTA, CDR2 FQGNSA. This CDR3 is 15 amino acids long. CDR3 amino acids: CASSPEGQGPSEQYF.

V gene TRBV5-1 combines with J gene TRBJ2-7; TCRdb lists TRBD1, though no DNA is available to test this call. Germline V gives CDR1 SGHRS, CDR2 YFSETQ. The CDR3 runs 15 residues. CDR3 in amino acids: CASSLDSGTTYEQYF. The full variable domain, completed using reference TRBV5-1 and TRBJ2-7, is KAGVTQTPRYLIKTRGQQVTLSCSPISGHRSVSWYQQTPGQGLQFLFEYFSETQRNKGNFPGRFSGRQFSNSRSEMNVSTLELGDSALYLCASSLDSGTTYEQYFGPGTRLTVT.

The genes are TRBV5-1 and TRBJ2-5; TCRdb returns TRBD2, unconfirmable since there is no DNA. Germline lookup yields CDR1 SGHRS and CDR2 YFSETQ. The CDR3 contains 16 residues. The CDR3 loop reads CASSSRLARHQETQYF.

V usage is TRBV3-1 and J usage is TRBJ2-4; the TCRdb call, TRBD1, lacks DNA for checking. The CDR3 runs 13 residues. Per the germline V gene, CDR1 is LGHDT and CDR2 is YNNKEL (reference sequence). The CDR3 spells CASLAGGENIQYF.

This rearrangement joins TRBV7-9 to TRBJ1-1; TCRdb indicates TRBD1, and absent DNA this call remains unverified. Germline V gene sequence: CDR1 SEHNR, CDR2 FQNEAQ (reference sequence). This CDR3 region has 15 residues. CDR3 sequence reads: CASSRRDRGSTEAFF. Together with reference TRBV7-9 and TRBJ1-1, the CDR3 gives the full variable domain: DTGVSQNPRHKITKRGQNVTFRCDPISEHNRLYWYRQTLGQGPEFLTYFQNEAQLEKSRLLSDRFSAERPKGSFSTLEIQRTEQGDSAMYLCASSRRDRGSTEAFFGQGTRLTVV.

The rearrangement links TRBV7-8 to TRBJ2-7; TCRdb names TRBD1, which stays unverified in the absence of DNA. The V gene's germline CDR1 is SGHVS and CDR2 FQNEAQ. CDR3 size: 17 residues. The CDR3 reads CASSSAPFAGASYEQYF. The complete variable domain, with remaining parts taken from reference TRBV7-8 and TRBJ2-7, reads GAGVSQSPRYKVAKRGQDVALRCDPISGHVSLFWYQQALGQGPEFLTYFQNEAQLDKSGLPSDRFFAERPEGSVSTLKIQRTQQEDSAVYLCASSSAPFAGASYEQYFGPGTRLTVT.

This rearrangement joins TRBV5-1 to TRBJ2-1; with no DNA, the TCRdb D assignment of TRBD2 cannot be verified. From germline, CDR1 is SGHRS and CDR2 YFSETQ. There are 14 residues in the CDR3. The chain's CDR3 is CASSLGTSGEEQFF.

The V and J genes are TRBV4-1 and TRBJ1-2. Looked up from germline, CDR1 is MGHRA and CDR2 is YSYEKL. CDR3 size: 16 residues. The CDR3 here is CVSSLPTGRNNYGYTF.

The rearrangement uses TRBV7-6 and TRBJ2-4; TCRdb lists TRBD2, though no DNA is available to test this call. The CDR3 covers 16 residues. CDR1 is SGHVS, CDR2 FNYEAQ, per germline. CDR3 protein: CASSLRLAGLFNIQYF.

This chain joins TRBV7-2 and TRBJ2-7. CDR3 length equals 13 residues. Germline loops: CDR1 SGHTA, CDR2 FQGNSA. The CDR3 here is CASSLGSQGEQYF.

V usage is TRBV11-3 and J usage is TRBJ2-3; there is no DNA to check the TCRdb D call of TRBD1. Germline CDR1 and CDR2: SGHNT and YENEEA. The CDR3 length is 15 residues. CDR3 sequence reads: CASSPGQGKLDTQYF. Full variable domain (rest looked up from reference TRBV11-3 and TRBJ2-3): EAGVVQSPRYKIIEKKQPVAFWCNPISGHNTLYWYLQNLGQGPELLIRYENEEAVDDSQLPKDRFSAERLKGVDSTLKIQPAELGDSAVYLCASSPGQGKLDTQYFGPGTRLTVL.

The V call is TRBV5-1, the J call TRBJ2-6. CDR3 length equals 15 residues. Germline-derived CDR1 and CDR2 are SGHRS and YFSETQ. CDR3 in amino acids: CASSLSHSGANVLTF.

The rearrangement links TRBV5-1 to TRBJ1-1; as DNA is missing, the TRBD1 call by TCRdb cannot be tested. CDR1 and CDR2 from the germline V gene are SGHRS and YFSETQ. This CDR3 contains 15 residues. CDR3 region: CASSLEGTGVTEAFF. The variable domain in full, with the rest retrieved from reference TRBV5-1 and TRBJ1-1, is KAGVTQTPRYLIKTRGQQVTLSCSPISGHRSVSWYQQTPGQGLQFLFEYFSETQRNKGNFPGRFSGRQFSNSRSEMNVSTLELGDSALYLCASSLEGTGVTEAFFGQGTRLTVV.

The chain uses TRBV6-5 and TRBJ2-1; TCRdb selects TRBD1, and the lack of DNA leaves this call unchecked. This CDR3 region has 14 residues. Germline assignment: CDR1 MNHEY and CDR2 SVGAGI. CDR3 sequence: CASSYRQGIDEQFF.

This chain joins TRBV5-6 and TRBJ2-3; no DNA is available, so the TRBD1 call from TCRdb remains unchecked. Germline CDR1 is SGHDT and CDR2 is YYEEEE. This CDR3 has 13 amino acids. This chain's CDR3 is CASIPGGTNTQYF. The full variable domain, its missing parts supplied by reference TRBV5-6 and TRBJ2-3, is DAGVTQSPTHLIKTRGQQVTLRCSPKSGHDTVSWYQQALGQGPQFIFQYYEEEERQRGNFPDRFSGHQFPNYSSELNVNALLLGDSALYLCASIPGGTNTQYFGPGTRLTVL.

The V and J genes are TRBV18 and TRBJ1-4. CDR1 KGHSH and CDR2 LQKENI come from the germline V gene. The CDR3 length is 13 residues. The CDR3 sequence is CASSPGLGEKLFF.

The chain recombines TRBV27 with TRBJ2-7; TCRdb reports TRBD1, a call that lacks DNA to check it against. The germline V gene encodes CDR1 MNHEY and CDR2 SMNVEV (reference sequence). This CDR3 comprises 15 residues. The CDR3 loop reads CASSPLDRSSYEQYF.